The 14 T cell receptor beta chains given below trace back to one sample, sequenced in a study of CD8+CD57+ T cells in acquired aplastic anemia. Researchers used genomic DNA as the template to profile TCR beta VDJ and CDR3. TCRdb itself ran the reads through MiXCR, one entry per CDR3 protein. The profile shows about 420,000 distinct CDR3 sequences, roughly 64% of them singletons. The sequencing input was sorted CD4+, CD8+, or CD8+CD57+ T cells (not recorded which) from PBMCs. The source of these receptors is a human donor in good health, serving as a control.

Regarding this clonotype: Since the CDR3 does not end with the conserved phenylalanine or tryptophan, this likely comes from a read error. The DNA is omitted, as the CDR3 cannot be located on it reliably, and the CDR3 follows TCRdb's listing. The chain couples TRBV7-2 to TRBJ2-7. The CDR3 is 13 residues long, ends included. CDR1 SGHTA and CDR2 FQGNSA come from the germline V gene. This chain's CDR3 is CASSLVAKQETQY.

The chain combines TRBV7-9 with TRBJ2-7; 9 nucleotides align to TRBD1. The CDR3 is 16 amino acids. The germline V gene encodes CDR1 SEHNR and CDR2 FQNEAQ (reference sequence). The trim removed 5 bases at V and 0 bases at J, leaving 8 bases unmatched. CDR3 in amino acids: CASSRLGTGSSYEQYF. The DNA for the CDR3 is TGTGCCAGCAGCCGTCTCGGGACAGGGAGCTCCTACGAGCAGTACTTC.

This clonotype has at least ten counts. The rearrangement uses TRBV15 and TRBJ2-7, with D hard to call. Trimming took off 1 base at V and 5 bases at J, with 15 bases between the two ends. Germline CDR1 LNHNV, CDR2 YYDKDF (reference sequence). There are 15 residues in the CDR3. The CDR3 is CATSRGTPGRHEQYF. For the CDR3, the DNA is TGTGCCACCAGCAGAGGGACCCCAGGAAGACACGAGCAGTACTTC.

This clonotype has more than one count but fewer than ten. The V and J genes are TRBV7-2 and TRBJ2-7; 10 positions match TRBD2. Germline CDR1 SGHTA, CDR2 FQGNSA. CDR3 size: 14 residues. V lost 5 bases, J lost 3 bases, and 4 bases stayed unmatched. Here the CDR3 reads CASSTSSGGYEQYF. The DNA of the CDR3 is TGTGCCAGCAGCACCTCTAGCGGGGGCTACGAGCAGTACTTC.

For this clonotype: The conserved closing phenylalanine or tryptophan is absent in this CDR3, likely reflecting a read error. The limits of the CDR3 on the DNA are not certain, so only TCRdb's listed CDR3 is given. The CDR3 reads CASQFRRK. This rearrangement joins TRBV12-3 or TRBV12-4 to TRBJ1-3. The CDR3 is 8 residues long, counting both termini.

The V and J genes are TRBV20-1 and TRBJ2-1; D is perhaps TRBD2 (6 bases). The J call could be wrong; TRBJ2-7 is a better fit for the DNA end. The CDR3 consists of 13 residues. CDR1 and CDR2 (germline): DFQATT, SNEGSKA (reference sequence). CDR3 in DNA: TGCAGTACCCTCGGAAGGGGAGGTTACGAGCAGTACTTC. This codes for CSTLGRGGYEQYF.

In the case of this clonotype: The junction departs from germline at one end; a sequencing error may be responsible. The V and J genes are TRBV7-9 and TRBJ2-5, with D tentatively TRBD2 (6 bases). The V gene's germline CDR1 is SEHNR and CDR2 FQNEAQ (reference sequence). The CDR3 totals 14 residues. The CDR3 region has the DNA TGTGCCAGCAGCTTATTGGGAGGCTATGGCTACACGTTCTTC. Encoded protein: CASSLLGGYGYTFF. Supplemented by reference TRBV7-9 and TRBJ2-5, the full variable domain reads DTGVSQNPRHKITKRGQNVTFRCDPISEHNRLYWYRQTLGQGPEFLTYFQNEAQLEKSRLLSDRFSAERPKGSFSTLEIQRTEQGDSAMYLCASSLLGGYGYTFFGPGTRLLVL.

This CDR3 is CASREALSSYNSPLHF. The CDR3 region has the DNA TGTGCCAGCCGAGAAGCACTTAGCTCCTATAATTCACCCCTCCACTTT. The chain recombines TRBV6-2 or TRBV6-3 with TRBJ1-6, with D unresolved. Germline V gives CDR1 MNHEY, CDR2 SVGEGT. The CDR3 length is 16 residues. The V and J ends lost 8 bases and 0 bases respectively, with 14 bases between them.

This clonotype was observed once. The V and J genes are TRBV20-1 and TRBJ2-2; D ambiguous. This CDR3 contains 15 residues. The V end was cut by 3 bases, the J end by 6 bases, with 17 bases between. Looked up from germline, CDR1 is DFQATT and CDR2 is SNEGSKA (reference sequence). The DNA for the CDR3 is TGCAGTGCTAGGGAAGGACGGAACTATGCCGGGGAGCTGTTTTTT. This codes for CSAREGRNYAGELFF.

As to this clonotype: At one end the junction does not follow the germline gene, possibly because of a read error. The chain joins TRBV7-3 to TRBJ1-6; unclear D gene. The CDR3 runs to 13 residues. Looked up from germline, CDR1 is SGHTA and CDR2 is FQGTGA. CDR3 sequence reads: CASRVGRETPLHF. CDR3 nucleotide sequence: TGTGCCAGCAGGGTCGGCAGAGAAACACCCCTCCACTTC. The entire variable domain, with the rest obtained from reference TRBV7-3 and TRBJ1-6, is as follows: GAGVSQTPSNKVTEKGKYVELRCDPISGHTALYWYRQSLGQGPEFLIYFQGTGAADDSGLPNDRFFAVRPEGSVSTLKIQRTERGDSAVYLCASRVGRETPLHFGNGTRLTVT.

The rearrangement uses TRBV20-1 and TRBJ2-7; D is perhaps TRBD1 (6 bases). This CDR3 has 13 amino acids. The V gene lost 6 bases and the J gene lost 8 bases, with 20 bases spanning the gap. Germline V CDR1 and CDR2: DFQATT, SNEGSKA (reference sequence). The CDR3 loop is CSADGRQDTKQYF. DNA for the CDR3: TGCAGTGCAGATGGAAGACAGGACACTAAGCAGTACTTC.

The V and J genes are TRBV7-2 and TRBJ1-4; D is unresolved. Germline V gives CDR1 SGHTA, CDR2 FQGNSA. The V end was cut by 4 bases, the J end by 16 bases, with 25 bases between. The CDR3 totals 15 residues. CDR3 protein: CASSSSALDRETQFF. The CDR3 DNA follows: TGTGCCAGCAGCTCTTCAGCTTTAGATCGTGAAACGCAGTTTTTT.

This clonotype turned up a few times. The rearrangement links TRBV29-1 to TRBJ2-7; 11 bases agree with TRBD1. V was pared by 0 bases and J by 3 bases, with 1 base of the junction left unmatched. The CDR3 has 14 residues. The germline V gene has CDR1 SQVTM and CDR2 ANQGSEA. CDR3 protein: CSVEDGTGGYEQYF. The DNA of the CDR3 is TGCAGCGTTGAAGATGGGACAGGGGGCTACGAGCAGTACTTC.

The J gene is TRBJ1-5, the V gene TRBV20-1, with a weak D call TRBD1 (6 bases). CDR1 and CDR2 from the germline V gene are DFQATT and SNEGSKA (reference sequence). Trimming removed 4 bases from V and 5 bases from J, with 12 bases in between. This CDR3 has 13 residues. CDR3 protein: CSAIEGVDQPQHF. CDR3 sequence (DNA): TGCAGTGCTATAGAGGGGGTGGATCAGCCCCAGCATTTT.